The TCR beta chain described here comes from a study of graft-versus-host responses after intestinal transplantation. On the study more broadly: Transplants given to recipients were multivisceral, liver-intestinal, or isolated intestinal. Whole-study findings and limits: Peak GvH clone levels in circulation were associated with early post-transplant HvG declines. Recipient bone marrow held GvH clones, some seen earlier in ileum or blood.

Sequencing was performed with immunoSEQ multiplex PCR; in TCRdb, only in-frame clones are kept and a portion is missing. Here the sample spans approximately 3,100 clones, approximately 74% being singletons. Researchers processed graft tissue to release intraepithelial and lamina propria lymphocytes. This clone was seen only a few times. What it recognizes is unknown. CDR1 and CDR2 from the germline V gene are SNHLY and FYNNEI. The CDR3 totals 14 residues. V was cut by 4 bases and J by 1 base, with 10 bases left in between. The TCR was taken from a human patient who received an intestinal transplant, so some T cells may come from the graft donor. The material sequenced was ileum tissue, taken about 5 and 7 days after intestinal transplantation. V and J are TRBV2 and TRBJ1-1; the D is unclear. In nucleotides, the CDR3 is TGTGCCAGCAGTGCTAAGGCCTCGAACACTGAAGCTTTCTTT. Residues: CASSAKASNTEAFF.